The text below deals with one T cell receptor (beta chain). Its antigen is not known. The CDR3 contains 15 residues. Losses at the gene ends were 0 bases for V and 6 bases for J; bases not matched to a gene: 2. CDR1 and CDR2 from the germline V gene are KGHDR and SFDVKD. One entry per CDR3 protein, called by TCRdb with MiXCR from the 5' RACE reads. The table shows more than 80,000 distinct CDR3 sequences, with around 12% occurring only once. Time point denoted: sample taken at primary tumor resection. Unsorted whole RNA of tumor, nontumor lung or frozen PBMC was sequenced. The data were obtained in a study of spatial heterogeneity in lung cancer. Turning to the study itself: The study consistently detected more beta-chain than alpha-chain sequences. Overall study findings and caveats: Among blood samples, ubiquitous expanded tumor TCRs appeared more at resection than at follow-up.

The chain is built from TRBV24-1 and TRBJ2-2, with 8 positions matching TRBD1. The sequence derives from a male donor with early-stage non-small cell lung cancer. The sequencing used PBMCs, collected at surgery. Written as DNA, the CDR3 is TGTGCCACCAGTGATTTGCAGGGGGCCGCCGGGGAGCTGTTTTTT. It codes for CATSDLQGAAGELFF.